This TCR beta chain comes out of a study of cytomegalovirus exposure and HLA in healthy donors. Findings of the study overall: Per published reports, the classifier diagnosed cytomegalovirus status with high specificity and sensitivity. For most TCR beta V segments, an earlier analysis put the productive rate at about 90% or about 30% of the time.

A note on this clone: Its specificity is unknown.

The PCR used 60 Vbeta and 13 Jbeta primers. The method was immunoSEQ multiplex PCR; TCRdb's version includes in-frame clones alone and lacks a portion of them. The sample lists roughly 190,000 clones, about 87% occurring once. Trimming at V came to 4 bases and at J to 6 bases, leaving 10 bases not matched to a gene. The CDR3 runs to 14 residues. Looked up from germline, CDR1 is SGHDT and CDR2 is YYEEEE. Sequencing was done on a sample of PBMCs. The TCR comes from a woman under 30 in good health and CMV-seronegative. The rearrangement joins TRBV5-6 to TRBJ2-7; 7 bases map to TRBD2. The CDR3 protein is CASSQWGGGVEQYF. CDR3 bases: TGTGCCAGCAGCCAGTGGGGGGGAGGGGTCGAGCAGTACTTC.